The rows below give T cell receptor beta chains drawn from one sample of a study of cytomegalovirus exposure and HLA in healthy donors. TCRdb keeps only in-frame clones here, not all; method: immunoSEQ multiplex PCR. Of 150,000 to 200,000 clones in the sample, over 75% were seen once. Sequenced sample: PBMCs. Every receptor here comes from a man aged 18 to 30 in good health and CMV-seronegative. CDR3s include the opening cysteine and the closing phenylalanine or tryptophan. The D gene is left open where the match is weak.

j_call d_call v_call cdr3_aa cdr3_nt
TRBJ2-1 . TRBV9 CASSVDQVGYNEQFF TGTGCCAGCAGCGTAGATCAGGTGGGCTACAATGAGCAGTTCTTC
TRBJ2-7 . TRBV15 CATSNWGQYEQYF TGTGCCACCAGCAATTGGGGCCAGTACGAGCAGTACTTC
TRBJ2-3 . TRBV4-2 CASSPTTGNFNTDTQYF TGTGCCAGCAGCCCGACAACGGGAAATTTTAACACAGATACGCAGTATTTT
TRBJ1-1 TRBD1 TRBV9 CASSPRTGQNTEAFF TGTGCCAGCAGCCCTCGGACAGGGCAGAACACTGAAGCTTTCTTT
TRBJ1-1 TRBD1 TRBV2 CASSGTGGMNTEAFF TGTGCCAGCAGTGGGACAGGGGGGATGAACACTGAAGCTTTCTTT
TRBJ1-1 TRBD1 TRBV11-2 CASSLSQGGGTEAFF TGTGCCAGCAGCTTATCACAGGGGGGCGGTACTGAAGCTTTCTTT
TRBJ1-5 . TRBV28 CASSNPGGRALNQPQHF TGTGCCAGCAGTAATCCGGGCGGCAGGGCGCTTAATCAGCCCCAGCATTTT
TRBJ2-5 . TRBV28 CASSPGGAGEETQYF TGTGCCAGCAGCCCAGGAGGGGCCGGAGAGGAGACCCAGTACTTC
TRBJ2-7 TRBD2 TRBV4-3 CASSQDWAGLALDYEQYF TGCGCCAGCAGCCAAGATTGGGCCGGACTAGCACTAGACTACGAGCAGTACTTC
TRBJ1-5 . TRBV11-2 CASSPGRWNQPQHF TGTGCCAGCAGCCCCGGGAGGTGGAATCAGCCCCAGCATTTT
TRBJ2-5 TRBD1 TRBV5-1 CASSIGTGAQETQYF TGCGCCAGCAGCATCGGGACAGGAGCCCAAGAGACCCAGTACTTC
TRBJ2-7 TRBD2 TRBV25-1 CASRDSGGSSYEQYF TGTGCCAGCAGAGATAGCGGGGGGAGCTCCTACGAGCAGTACTTC
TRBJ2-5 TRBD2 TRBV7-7 CASSFQSGGAETQYF TGTGCTAGCAGCTTTCAAAGCGGGGGGGCGGAGACCCAGTACTTC
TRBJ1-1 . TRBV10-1 CASSVSGSGTEAFF TGCGCCAGCAGTGTGTCGGGTTCGGGCACTGAAGCTTTCTTT
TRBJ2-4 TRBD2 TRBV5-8 CASSPGTSGGHGKNIQYF TGTGCCAGCAGCCCAGGGACTAGCGGGGGGCACGGCAAAAACATTCAGTACTTC